This TCR beta chain emerged from a study of T cell repertoires in cytomegalovirus infection. For the study at large: CMV epitopes that were recently identified and HLA-C-restricted were used alongside well-studied HLA-B-restricted ones.

The CDR3 extends over 16 amino acids. V trimming: 4 bases; J trimming: 7 bases; junction bases outside the gene matches: 12. Germline loops: CDR1 SGHNT, CDR2 YYREEE (reference sequence). TCRdb reprocessed the reads via MiXCR and lists one record per CDR3 protein. The table records approximately 770,000 distinct CDR3 sequences, approximately 32% of them present only once. Study-wide results and caveats: CMV carriers with the relevant HLA were identified by cumulative public TCR beta family frequency.

This clonotype has more than one count but fewer than ten. The target antigen is unknown. The receptor was isolated from a human donor in good health (CMV status not recorded). Some clones in this sample may be carry-over from other donors' samples. Source: cultured CD8+ T cells from PBMCs, taken from culture after CMV antigen stimulation. The chain links TRBV5-4 to TRBJ2-1; 9 bases match TRBD2. The CDR3 here is CASSPKQAGGPNEQFF. The DNA for the CDR3 is TGTGCCAGCAGCCCCAAACAGGCGGGGGGGCCGAATGAGCAGTTCTTC.